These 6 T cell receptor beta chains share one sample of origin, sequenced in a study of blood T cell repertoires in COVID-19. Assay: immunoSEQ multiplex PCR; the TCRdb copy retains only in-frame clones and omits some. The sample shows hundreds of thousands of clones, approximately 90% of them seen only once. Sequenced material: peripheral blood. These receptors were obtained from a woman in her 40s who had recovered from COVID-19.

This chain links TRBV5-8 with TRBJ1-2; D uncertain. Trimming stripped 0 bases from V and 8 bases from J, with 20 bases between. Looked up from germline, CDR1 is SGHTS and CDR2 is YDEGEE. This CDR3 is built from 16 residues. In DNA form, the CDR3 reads TGTGCCAGCAGCTTGGTGGAGGGAAAGGATTTGGAGGGCTACACCTTC. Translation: CASSLVEGKDLEGYTF.

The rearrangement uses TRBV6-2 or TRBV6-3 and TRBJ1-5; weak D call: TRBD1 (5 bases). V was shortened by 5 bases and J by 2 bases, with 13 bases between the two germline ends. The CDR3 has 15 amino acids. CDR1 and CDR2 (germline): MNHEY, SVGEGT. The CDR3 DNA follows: TGTGCCAGCAGTCTGGGGGGGAAGGGCAATCAGCCCCAGCATTTT. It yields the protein CASSLGGKGNQPQHF.

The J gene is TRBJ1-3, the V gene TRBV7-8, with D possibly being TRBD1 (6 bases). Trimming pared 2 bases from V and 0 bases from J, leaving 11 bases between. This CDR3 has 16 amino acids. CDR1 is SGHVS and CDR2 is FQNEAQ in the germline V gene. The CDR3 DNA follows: TGTGCCAGCAGCTTAAGGGGGGGCCTCTCTGGAAACACCATATATTTT. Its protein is CASSLRGGLSGNTIYF.

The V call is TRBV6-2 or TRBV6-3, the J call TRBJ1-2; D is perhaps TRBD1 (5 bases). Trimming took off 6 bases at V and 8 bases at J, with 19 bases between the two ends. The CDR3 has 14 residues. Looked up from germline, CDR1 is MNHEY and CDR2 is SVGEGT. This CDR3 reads CASSWGGPGSGYTF. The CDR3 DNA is TGTGCCAGCAGCTGGGGGGGTCCGGGGAGCGGCTACACCTTC.

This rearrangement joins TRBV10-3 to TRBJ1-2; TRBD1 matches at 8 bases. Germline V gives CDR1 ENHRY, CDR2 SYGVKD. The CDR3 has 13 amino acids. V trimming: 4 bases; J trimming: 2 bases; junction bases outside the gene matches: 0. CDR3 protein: CAISGDRNYGYTF. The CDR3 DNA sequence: TGTGCCATCAGTGGGGACAGGAACTATGGCTACACCTTC.

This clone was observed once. Here the CDR3 reads CASSLGQGAQFF. Written as DNA, the CDR3 is TGTGCCAGCAGTTTAGGACAGGGGGCACAGTTCTTC. The chain links TRBV27 to TRBJ2-1, with 11 nucleotides matching TRBD1. This CDR3 comprises 12 residues. The V and J ends lost 2 bases and 13 bases, in that order; junction bases with no gene match: 1. Germline assignment: CDR1 MNHEY and CDR2 SMNVEV (reference sequence).